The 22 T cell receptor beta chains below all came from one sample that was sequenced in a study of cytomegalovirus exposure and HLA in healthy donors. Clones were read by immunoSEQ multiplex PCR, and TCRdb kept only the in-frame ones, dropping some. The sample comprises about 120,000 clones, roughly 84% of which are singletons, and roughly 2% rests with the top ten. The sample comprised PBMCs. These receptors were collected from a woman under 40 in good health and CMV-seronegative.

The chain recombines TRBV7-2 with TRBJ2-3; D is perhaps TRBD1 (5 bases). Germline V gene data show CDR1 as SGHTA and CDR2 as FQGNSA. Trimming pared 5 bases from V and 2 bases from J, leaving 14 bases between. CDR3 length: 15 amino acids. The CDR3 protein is CASSRDGAVTDTQYF. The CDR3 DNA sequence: TGTGCCAGCAGCAGAGATGGGGCAGTCACAGATACGCAGTATTTT.

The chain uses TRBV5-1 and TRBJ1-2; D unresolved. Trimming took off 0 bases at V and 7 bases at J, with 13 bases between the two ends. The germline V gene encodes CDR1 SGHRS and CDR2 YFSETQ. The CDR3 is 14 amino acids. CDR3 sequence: CASSLVRPPSGYTF. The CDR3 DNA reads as TGCGCCAGCAGCTTGGTGCGTCCTCCTTCTGGCTACACCTTC.

In DNA form, the CDR3 reads TGTGCCAGCAGCCGACAGGGAGGATTATCAGATACGCAGTATTTT. Translated, it gives CASSRQGGLSDTQYF. The chain links TRBV5-8 to TRBJ2-3, with a tentative D call TRBD1 (7 bases). There are 15 residues in the CDR3. The ends were cut back, 4 bases at V and 4 bases at J, with 16 bases in the middle. Germline assignment: CDR1 SGHTS and CDR2 YDEGEE.

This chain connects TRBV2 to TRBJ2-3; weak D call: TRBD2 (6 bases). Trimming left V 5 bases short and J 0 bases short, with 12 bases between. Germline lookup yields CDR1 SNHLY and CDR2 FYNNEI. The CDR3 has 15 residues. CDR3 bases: TGTGCCAGCAGTCCGGACTACCCTAGCACAGATACGCAGTATTTT. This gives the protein CASSPDYPSTDTQYF.

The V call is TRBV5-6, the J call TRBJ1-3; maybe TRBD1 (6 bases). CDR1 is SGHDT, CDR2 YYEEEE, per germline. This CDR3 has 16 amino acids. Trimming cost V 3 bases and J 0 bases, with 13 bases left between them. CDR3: CASSWTPDSSGNTIYF. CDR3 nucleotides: TGTGCCAGCAGCTGGACACCGGACAGCTCTGGAAACACCATATATTTT.

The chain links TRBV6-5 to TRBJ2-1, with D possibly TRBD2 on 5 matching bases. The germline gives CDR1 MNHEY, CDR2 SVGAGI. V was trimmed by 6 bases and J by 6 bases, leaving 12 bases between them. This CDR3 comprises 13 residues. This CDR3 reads CASSDTSTNEQFF. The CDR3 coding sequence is TGTGCCAGCAGCGACACTAGTACCAATGAGCAGTTCTTC.

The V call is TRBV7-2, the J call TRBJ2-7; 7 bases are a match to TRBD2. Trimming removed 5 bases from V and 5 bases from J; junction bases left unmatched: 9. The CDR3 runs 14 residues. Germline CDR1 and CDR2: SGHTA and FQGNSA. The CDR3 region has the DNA TGTGCCAGCAGCCCTAGGGCGGGGGTACACGAGCAGTACTTC. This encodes CASSPRAGVHEQYF.

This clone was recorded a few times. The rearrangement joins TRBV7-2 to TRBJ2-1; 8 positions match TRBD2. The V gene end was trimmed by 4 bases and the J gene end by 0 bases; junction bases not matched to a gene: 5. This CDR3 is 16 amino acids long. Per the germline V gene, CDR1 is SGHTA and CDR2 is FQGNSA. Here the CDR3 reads CASSWDGTSSYNEQFF. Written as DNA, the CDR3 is TGTGCCAGCAGCTGGGATGGGACTAGCTCCTACAATGAGCAGTTCTTC.

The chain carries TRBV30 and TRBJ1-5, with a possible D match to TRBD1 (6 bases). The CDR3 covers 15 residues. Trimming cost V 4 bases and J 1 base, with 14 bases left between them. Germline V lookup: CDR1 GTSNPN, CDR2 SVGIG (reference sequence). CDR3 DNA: TGTGCCTGGAACCCACAGGGCAGGAGCAATCAGCCCCAGCATTTT. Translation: CAWNPQGRSNQPQHF.

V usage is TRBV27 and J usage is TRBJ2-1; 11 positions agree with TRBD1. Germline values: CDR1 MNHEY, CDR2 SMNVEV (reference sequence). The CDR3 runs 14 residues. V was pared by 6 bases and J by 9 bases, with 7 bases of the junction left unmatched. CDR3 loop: CASRRDRGAFEQFF. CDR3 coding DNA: TGTGCCAGCAGACGGGACAGGGGGGCCTTTGAGCAGTTCTTC.

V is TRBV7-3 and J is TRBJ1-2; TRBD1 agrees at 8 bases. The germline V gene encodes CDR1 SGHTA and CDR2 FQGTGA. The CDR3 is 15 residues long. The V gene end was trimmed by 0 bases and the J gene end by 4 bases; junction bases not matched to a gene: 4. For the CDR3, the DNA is TGTGCCAGCAGCTTAACGCCCCAGGGGGCCTATGGCTACACCTTC. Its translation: CASSLTPQGAYGYTF. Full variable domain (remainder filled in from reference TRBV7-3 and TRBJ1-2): GAGVSQTPSNKVTEKGKYVELRCDPISGHTALYWYRQSLGQGPEFLIYFQGTGAADDSGLPNDRFFAVRPEGSVSTLKIQRTERGDSAVYLCASSLTPQGAYGYTFGSGTRLTVV.

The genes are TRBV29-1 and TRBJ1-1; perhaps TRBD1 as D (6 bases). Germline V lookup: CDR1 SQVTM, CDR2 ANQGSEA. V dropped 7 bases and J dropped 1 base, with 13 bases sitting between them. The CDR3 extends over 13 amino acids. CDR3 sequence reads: CSATGTSNTEAFF. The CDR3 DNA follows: TGCAGCGCAACCGGGACATCGAACACTGAAGCTTTCTTT. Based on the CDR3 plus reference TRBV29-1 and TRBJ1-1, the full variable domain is SAVISQKPSRDICQRGTSLTIQCQVDSQVTMMFWYRQQPGQSLTLIATANQGSEATYESGFVIDKFPISRPNLTFSTLTVSNMSPEDSSIYLCSATGTSNTEAFFGQGTRLTVV.

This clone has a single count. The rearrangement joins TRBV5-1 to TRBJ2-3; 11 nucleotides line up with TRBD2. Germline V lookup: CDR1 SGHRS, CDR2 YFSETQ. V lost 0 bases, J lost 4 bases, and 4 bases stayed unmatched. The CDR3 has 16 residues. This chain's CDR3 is CASSLELAGAADTQYF. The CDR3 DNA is TGCGCCAGCAGCTTGGAACTAGCGGGGGCTGCAGATACGCAGTATTTT.

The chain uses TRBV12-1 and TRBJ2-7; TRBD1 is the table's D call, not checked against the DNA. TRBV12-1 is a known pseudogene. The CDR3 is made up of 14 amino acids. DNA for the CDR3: TGTGCCAGCAGCTTTGACAGGGTGGCCCACGAGCAGTACTTC. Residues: CASSFDRVAHEQYF.

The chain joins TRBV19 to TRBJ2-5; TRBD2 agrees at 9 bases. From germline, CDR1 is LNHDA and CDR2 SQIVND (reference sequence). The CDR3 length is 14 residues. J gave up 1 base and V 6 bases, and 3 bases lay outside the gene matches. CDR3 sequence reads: CASRRGLAQETQYF. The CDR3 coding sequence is TGTGCCAGTAGAAGGGGACTAGCCCAAGAGACCCAGTACTTC.

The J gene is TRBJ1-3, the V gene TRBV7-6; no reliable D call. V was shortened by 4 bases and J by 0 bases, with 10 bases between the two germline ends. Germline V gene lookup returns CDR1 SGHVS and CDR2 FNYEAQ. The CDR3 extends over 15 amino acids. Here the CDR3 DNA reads TGTGCCAGCAGCTCGACTGTCAACTCTGGAAACACCATATATTTT. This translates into CASSSTVNSGNTIYF.

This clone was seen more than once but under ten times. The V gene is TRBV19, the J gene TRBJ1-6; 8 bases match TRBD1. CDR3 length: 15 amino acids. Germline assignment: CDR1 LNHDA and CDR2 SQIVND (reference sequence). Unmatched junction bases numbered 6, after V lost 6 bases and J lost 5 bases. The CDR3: CASRRQGSDNSPLHF. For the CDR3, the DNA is TGTGCCAGTAGGCGACAGGGGAGCGATAATTCACCCCTCCACTTT. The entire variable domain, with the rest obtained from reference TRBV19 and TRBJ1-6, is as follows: DGGITQSPKYLFRKEGQNVTLSCEQNLNHDAMYWYRQDPGQGLRLIYYSQIVNDFQKGDIAEGYSVSREKKESFPLTVTSAQKNPTAFYLCASRRQGSDNSPLHFGNGTRLTVT.

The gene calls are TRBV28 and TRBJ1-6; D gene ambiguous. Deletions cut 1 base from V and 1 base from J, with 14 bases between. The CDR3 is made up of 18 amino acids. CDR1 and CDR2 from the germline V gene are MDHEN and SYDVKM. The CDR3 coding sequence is TGTGCCAGCAGTTTATCTTTGACATTGCTTTCCTATAATTCACCCCTCCACTTT. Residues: CASSLSLTLLSYNSPLHF.

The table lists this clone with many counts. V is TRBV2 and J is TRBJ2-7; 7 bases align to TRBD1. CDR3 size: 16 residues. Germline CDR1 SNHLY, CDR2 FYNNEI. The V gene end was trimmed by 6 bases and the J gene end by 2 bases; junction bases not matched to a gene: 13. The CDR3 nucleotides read TGTGCCAGCAGCCCCGGTAAGGGGACAGTCCCCTACGAGCAGTACTTC. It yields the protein CASSPGKGTVPYEQYF.

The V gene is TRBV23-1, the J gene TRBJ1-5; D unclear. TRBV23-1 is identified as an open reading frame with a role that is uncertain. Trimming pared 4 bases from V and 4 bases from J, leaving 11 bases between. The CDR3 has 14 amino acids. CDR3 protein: CASSLGWRNQPQHF. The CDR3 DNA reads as TGCGCCAGCAGTCTGGGATGGAGGAATCAGCCCCAGCATTTT.

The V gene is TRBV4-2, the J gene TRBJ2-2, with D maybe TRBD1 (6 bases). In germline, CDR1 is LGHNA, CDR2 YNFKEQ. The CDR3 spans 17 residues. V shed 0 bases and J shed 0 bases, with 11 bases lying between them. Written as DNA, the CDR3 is TGTGCCAGCAGCCAAGAGGTCAGGGGTACGAACACCGGGGAGCTGTTTTTT. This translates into CASSQEVRGTNTGELFF.

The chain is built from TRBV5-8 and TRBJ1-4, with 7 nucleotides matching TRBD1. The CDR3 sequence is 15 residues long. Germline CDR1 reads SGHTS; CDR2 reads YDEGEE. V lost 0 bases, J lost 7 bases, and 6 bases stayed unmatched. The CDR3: CASSLDRPGGEKLFF. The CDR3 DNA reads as TGTGCCAGCAGCTTGGACCGGCCAGGGGGTGAAAAACTGTTTTTT.